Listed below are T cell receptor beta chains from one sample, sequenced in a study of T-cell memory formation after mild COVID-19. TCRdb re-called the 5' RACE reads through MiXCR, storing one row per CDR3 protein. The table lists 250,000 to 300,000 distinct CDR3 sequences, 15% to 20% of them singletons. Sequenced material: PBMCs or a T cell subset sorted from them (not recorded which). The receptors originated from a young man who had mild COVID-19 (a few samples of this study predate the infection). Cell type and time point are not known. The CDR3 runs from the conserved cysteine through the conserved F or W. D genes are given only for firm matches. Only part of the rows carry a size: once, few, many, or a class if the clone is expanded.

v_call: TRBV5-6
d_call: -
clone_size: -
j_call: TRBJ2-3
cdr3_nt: TGTGCCAGCAGCTCCTATCGCATCTTGGCAGATACGCAGTATTTT
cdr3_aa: CASSSYRILADTQYF

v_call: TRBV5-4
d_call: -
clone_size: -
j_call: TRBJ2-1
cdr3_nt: TGTGCCAGCAGCTGGGGACTGTCAGACAATGAGCAGTTCTTC
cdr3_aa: CASSWGLSDNEQFF

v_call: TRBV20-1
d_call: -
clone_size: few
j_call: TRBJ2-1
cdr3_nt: TGCAGTGCTAGGTCTAGGAGCTCCTACAATGAGCAGTTCTTC
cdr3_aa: CSARSRSSYNEQFF

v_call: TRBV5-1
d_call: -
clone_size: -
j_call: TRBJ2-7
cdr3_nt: TGCGCCAGCAGCCCCCGGACGGTCTACGAGCAGTACTTC
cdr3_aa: CASSPRTVYEQYF

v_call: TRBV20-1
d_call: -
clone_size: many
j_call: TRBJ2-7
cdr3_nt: TGCAGTGCTACCCCCATTATTGGGGGGATCTACGAGCAGTACTTC
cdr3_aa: CSATPIIGGIYEQYF

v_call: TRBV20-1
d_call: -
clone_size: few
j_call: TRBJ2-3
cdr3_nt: TGCAGTGCTAGGCCCGACAGAACTAGCACAGATACGCAGTATTTT
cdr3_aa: CSARPDRTSTDTQYF

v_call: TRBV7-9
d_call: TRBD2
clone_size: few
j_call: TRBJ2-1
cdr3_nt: TGTGCCAGCAGCTTAGTTAGCGGGGCTTACCAGGGTGAGCAGTTCTTC
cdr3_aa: CASSLVSGAYQGEQFF

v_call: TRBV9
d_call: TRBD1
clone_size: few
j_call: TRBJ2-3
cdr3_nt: TGTGCCAGCAGCGTAGAGGGGGCGCGCGATACGCAGTATTTT
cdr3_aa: CASSVEGARDTQYF

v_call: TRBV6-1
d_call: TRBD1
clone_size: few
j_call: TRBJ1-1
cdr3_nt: TGTGCCAGCAGTGATGTCGGACAGGGCGCTGAAGCTTTCTTT
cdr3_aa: CASSDVGQGAEAFF

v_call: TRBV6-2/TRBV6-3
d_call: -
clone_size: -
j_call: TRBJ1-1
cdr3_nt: TGTGCCAGCACTATAGCCCGCATGACTAACAGGATCGACACTGAAGCTTTCTTT
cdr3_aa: CASTIARMTNRIDTEAFF